These 14 T cell receptor beta chains came from one sample sequenced in a study of T cells in Graves' hyperthyroidism and ophthalmopathy. There were TCR beta CDR3 regions amplified from RNA transcripts. TCR CDR3 regions were first amplified by RT-PCR with HTBI primers. TCRdb reanalysed the multiplex PCR reads using MiXCR and keeps one entry per CDR3 protein. This sample yields about 250,000 distinct CDR3 sequences, of which around 25% are seen a single time; about a third belongs to the top ten. The sample taken for sequencing was blood. Source of these receptors: a middle-aged woman with Graves' ophthalmopathy.

This clonotype has a count of ten or more. The rearrangement links TRBV5-1 to TRBJ2-5, with 13 bases fitting TRBD2. The CDR3 is 17 amino acids. The ends lost 4 bases at V and 4 bases at J; junction bases unmatched: 10. CDR1 and CDR2 from the germline V gene are SGHRS and YFSETQ. In nucleotides, the CDR3 is TGCGCCAGCAGCCGAGGGACTAGCGGGACGGTCGGAGAGACCCAGTACTTC. Amino acids: CASSRGTSGTVGETQYF.

This clonotype was counted many times. The chain joins TRBV25-1 to TRBJ2-5; unclear D gene. This CDR3 spans 15 amino acids. The germline gives CDR1 MGHDK, CDR2 SYGVNS. V lost 1 base and J lost 4, with 13 bases in between. CDR3 sequence: CASSESIGSGETQYF. Here the CDR3 DNA reads TGTGCCAGCAGTGAATCCATAGGGTCGGGAGAGACCCAGTACTTC.

This clonotype was detected many times. This chain uses TRBV4-2 with TRBJ2-7; maybe TRBD2 (5 bases). The CDR3 is made up of 13 amino acids. Germline CDR1 and CDR2: LGHNA and YNFKEQ. Trimming took 4 bases from V and 6 from J, leaving 13 bases between them. The CDR3 nucleotides are TGTGCCAGCAGCCTAGAAAACCTAGCCGAGCAGTACTTC. It yields the protein CASSLENLAEQYF.

The V call is TRBV6-1, the J call TRBJ1-2; perhaps TRBD1 as D (6 bases). The CDR3 is 14 residues long. The germline CDR1 and CDR2 sequences are MNHNS and SASEGT. V lost 6 bases and J lost 6, with 17 bases in between. Here the CDR3 reads CASSTGTKSHGYTF. CDR3 bases: TGTGCCAGCAGCACCGGGACAAAAAGCCATGGCTACACCTTC.

This chain uses TRBV12-3 or TRBV12-4 with TRBJ2-5; D gene unclear. Trimming took 4 bases from V and 2 from J, leaving 11 bases between them. The CDR3 is made up of 14 amino acids. Here the CDR3 DNA reads TGTGCCAGCAGTTCCTCACCTCCACAAGAGACCCAGTACTTC. This codes for CASSSSPPQETQYF.

The sample holds many counts of this clonotype. The rearrangement joins TRBV19 to TRBJ2-5; the D gene is possibly TRBD1 (5 bases). The CDR3 runs 17 residues. CDR1 LNHDA and CDR2 SQIVND come from the germline V gene (reference sequence). Trimming left V 6 bases short and J 6 bases short, with 26 bases between. The CDR3 DNA is TGTGCCAGTAGCCTCCACACAGTAGGGGCCGATGAGAAGACCCAGTACTTC. This gives the protein CASSLHTVGADEKTQYF.

This clonotype turned up a few times. This rearrangement joins TRBV4-1 to TRBJ2-5; D is perhaps TRBD2 (6 bases). Germline CDR1 MGHRA, CDR2 YSYEKL. The CDR3 length is 16 residues. The V and J ends lost 0 bases and 7 bases respectively, with 18 bases between them. CDR3 in DNA: TGCGCCAGCAGCCAAGATCGGGACTTTGGGGGTGGGACCCAGTACTTC. Its protein is CASSQDRDFGGGTQYF.

This clonotype was counted many times. The chain has TRBV5-1 and TRBJ1-5; maybe TRBD1 (5 bases). The CDR3 consists of 15 residues. Per germline, CDR1 SGHRS and CDR2 YFSETQ. Trimming removed 2 bases at V and 2 bases at J, with 11 bases between. The CDR3 nucleotides read TGCGCCAGCAGCTTACAAGGGGTAGGCAATCAGCCCCAGCATTTT. It codes for CASSLQGVGNQPQHF.

This rearrangement joins TRBV6-1 to TRBJ1-1; 7 bases fit TRBD1. CDR3 length equals 13 residues. Germline V gives CDR1 MNHNS, CDR2 SASEGT. Germline trimming cut 7 bases from V and 6 bases from J; bases unmatched to any gene: 8. The CDR3 sequence is CASTDRVGAEAFF. CDR3 DNA sequence: TGTGCCAGCACCGACAGGGTAGGGGCTGAAGCTTTCTTT.

The table lists this clonotype with many counts. The genes are TRBV9 and TRBJ2-7; D possibly corresponds to TRBD2 (6 bases). Per germline, CDR1 SGDLS and CDR2 YYNGEE. The germline V and J ends were trimmed by 3 bases and 2 bases, with 12 bases remaining between them. The CDR3 spans 14 residues. CDR3 sequence: CASSAAGGTYEQYF. The CDR3 DNA sequence: TGTGCCAGCAGCGCGGCAGGAGGGACCTACGAGCAGTACTTC.

About this clonotype: At one end, the junction sequence differs from germline, possibly due to a read error. This rearrangement joins TRBV2 to TRBJ2-7, with 9 bases matching TRBD1. The CDR3 is 15 amino acids. Germline values: CDR1 SNHLY, CDR2 FYNNEI. The CDR3: CASRGGTGLSYEQYF. As DNA, the CDR3 is TGCGCCAGCAGGGGTGGGACAGGGCTCTCCTACGAGCAGTACTTC.

The chain is built from TRBV7-3 and TRBJ1-2; 7 bases line up with TRBD1. Germline V lookup: CDR1 SGHTA, CDR2 FQGTGA. The CDR3 runs 15 residues. The ends lost 0 bases at V and 2 bases at J; junction bases unmatched: 3. In DNA form, the CDR3 reads TGTGCCAGCAGCTTAACGAGGGACAGCAACTATGGCTACACCTTC. It yields the protein CASSLTRDSNYGYTF.

V gene TRBV27 combines with J gene TRBJ1-5; D is perhaps TRBD1 (6 bases). The V gene lost 3 bases and the J gene lost 6 bases, with 9 bases spanning the gap. The CDR3 consists of 13 residues. Germline lookup yields CDR1 MNHEY and CDR2 SMNVEV (reference sequence). CDR3 bases: TGTGCCAGCAGTTTGGGGGGCACTCAGCCCCAGCATTTT. It encodes CASSLGGTQPQHF.

This clonotype has ten or more counts. CDR3 nucleotide sequence: TGCGCCAGCAGCTTCCCCTCCGGACGGGTGAACACTGAAGCTTTCTTT. Translation gives CASSFPSGRVNTEAFF. The V call is TRBV4-1, the J call TRBJ1-1; D gene unclear. V lost 5 bases and J 0 bases, leaving 16 bases between the germline ends. Germline CDR1 is MGHRA and CDR2 is YSYEKL. The CDR3 extends over 16 amino acids.